Listed below are T cell receptor beta chains from one sample, sequenced in a study of T cells in Graves' hyperthyroidism and ophthalmopathy. MiXCR, run by TCRdb on the multiplex PCR reads, gives a single entry per CDR3 protein. This table has about 640,000 distinct CDR3 sequences, around 21% appearing once. The sample consisted of blood. The source of these receptors is a man aged 30 to 45 with Graves' ophthalmopathy. Each CDR3 is given with its conserved first and last residue. A D gene is named only where the DNA matches it firmly. The listing skips clone size in some rows; elsewhere it reads once, few, many or a size class.

TRBD1,TRBJ2-5,-,TRBV24-1,CATSDSGTGGKETQYF,TGTGCCACCAGTGATTCCGGGACAGGGGGGAAAGAGACCCAGTACTTC
-,TRBJ2-1,-,TRBV5-8,CASSAWTVGGYNEQFF,TGTGCCAGCAGCGCCTGGACTGTGGGCGGATACAATGAGCAGTTCTTC
-,TRBJ1-5,few,TRBV3-1,CASSNLGQPQHF,TGTGCCAGCAGCAACCTTGGGCAGCCCCAGCATTTT
-,TRBJ1-5,-,TRBV15,CATSRDRSQPQHF,TGTGCCACCAGCAGAGATCGGAGCCAGCCCCAGCATTTT
TRBD1,TRBJ2-7,-,TRBV19,CASSRGQGAYEQYF,TGTGCCAGTTCGCGAGGACAGGGGGCCTACGAGCAGTACTTC
-,TRBJ2-7,many,TRBV28,CASSVGSSPHEQYF,TGTGCCAGCAGTGTCGGGTCTTCCCCCCACGAGCAGTACTTC
-,TRBJ2-1,-,TRBV29-1,CSVVGSSYNEQFF,TGCAGCGTTGTGGGAAGCTCCTACAATGAGCAGTTCTTC
TRBD2,TRBJ2-3,many,TRBV2,CASRKTSGSADTQYF,TGTGCCAGCAGGAAGACTAGCGGGAGTGCAGATACGCAGTATTTT
TRBD1,TRBJ1-2,few,TRBV4-1,CASRYHRGPYYGYTF,TGCGCCAGCCGCTATCACAGGGGGCCTTACTATGGCTACACCTTC
-,TRBJ1-2,many,TRBV28,CASRPQGNSGGYTF,TGTGCCAGCAGGCCACAGGGAAACAGCGGTGGCTACACCTTC
TRBD1,TRBJ1-2,few,TRBV20-1,CSARGAQGTGYTF,TGCAGTGCTAGGGGAGCACAGGGGACTGGCTACACCTTC
TRBD2,TRBJ2-2,-,TRBV5-1,CANSLDDLAGVGTGELFF,TGTGCCAACAGCTTGGACGATCTAGCGGGAGTAGGGACCGGGGAGCTGTTTTTT
TRBD2,TRBJ2-1,few,TRBV4-3,CASSDELAGYNEQFF,TGCGCCAGCAGCGACGAGCTAGCGGGGTACAATGAGCAGTTCTTC
-,TRBJ2-5,-,TRBV5-1,CASSLGAIGETQYF,TGCGCCAGCAGCTTGGGGGCCATCGGGGAGACCCAGTACTTC
TRBD2,TRBJ2-7,few,TRBV5-1,CASSLASGRFSYEQYF,TGCGCCAGCAGCTTGGCTAGCGGGAGGTTCTCCTACGAGCAGTACTTC
-,TRBJ2-3,-,TRBV5-6,CASSLAGALSTDTQYF,TGTGCCAGCAGCTTGGCCGGGGCCCTCAGCACAGATACGCAGTATTTT
-,TRBJ2-2,-,TRBV2,CASKREQLNTRELFF,TGTGCCAGCAAGAGAGAACAGTTGAACACCAGGGAGCTGTTTTTT
TRBD1,TRBJ2-7,-,TRBV27,CASSIQGAHYEQYF,TGTGCCAGCAGTATTCAGGGGGCCCACTACGAGCAGTACTTC
-,TRBJ2-7,many,TRBV18,CASSPDGGLYEQYF,TGTGCCAGCTCACCGGACGGGGGACTCTACGAGCAGTACTTC
-,TRBJ1-4,few,TRBV6-2/TRBV6-3,CASSDRESSPNEKLFF,TGTGCCAGCAGTGACCGGGAGTCCTCGCCTAATGAAAAACTGTTTTTT
TRBD2,TRBJ2-2,few,TRBV4-1,CASSHGLVTGELFF,TGCGCCAGCAGCCACGGACTAGTTACCGGGGAGCTGTTTTTT
-,TRBJ1-5,many,TRBV2,CASSHDSDQPQHF,TGTGCCAGCAGTCATGACAGCGATCAGCCCCAGCATTTT
TRBD2,TRBJ2-3,-,TRBV28,CASKGLAGATQYF,TGTGCCAGCAAGGGACTAGCGGGTGCGACGCAGTATTTT
TRBD2,TRBJ2-7,many,TRBV18,CASSPVSGGRYEQYF,TGTGCCAGCTCACCGGTCTCGGGAGGGCGCTACGAGCAGTACTTC
-,TRBJ2-7,-,TRBV4-1,CASSQDWPPINYEQYF,TGCGCCAGCAGCCAAGATTGGCCACCTATAAACTACGAGCAGTACTTC
-,TRBJ1-4,-,TRBV9,CASSDDGGNNEKLFF,TGTGCCAGCAGTGACGACGGAGGGAATAATGAAAAACTGTTTTTT
TRBD1,TRBJ2-7,few,TRBV13,CASSSDRLSYEQYF,TGTGCCAGCAGCTCGGACAGGCTCTCCTACGAGCAGTACTTC
-,TRBJ2-2,-,TRBV27,CASSSILAPGELFF,TGTGCCAGCAGTTCCATCCTAGCTCCCGGGGAGCTGTTTTTT
TRBD2,TRBJ2-7,once,TRBV29-1,CSVEFSGTSGSYEQYF,TGCAGCGTTGAATTTTCCGGGACTAGTGGATCCTACGAGCAGTACTTC
TRBD1,TRBJ2-7,many,TRBV6-1,CASSADRQTYEQYF,TGTGCCAGCAGTGCGGACAGGCAAACCTACGAGCAGTACTTC
TRBD1,TRBJ2-3,-,TRBV5-4,CASSTTGGSTDTQYF,TGTGCCAGCAGCACTACAGGGGGTTCGACAGATACGCAGTATTTT
-,TRBJ1-6,-,TRBV7-3,CASSLMGSSYNSPLHF,TGTGCCAGCAGCTTAATGGGAAGCTCCTATAATTCACCCCTCCACTTT
-,TRBJ1-6,few,TRBV6-2/TRBV6-3,CASSYSSWENNSPLHF,TGTGCCAGCAGTTACTCTTCCTGGGAGAATAATTCACCCCTCCACTTT
TRBD1,TRBJ1-5,many,TRBV28,CASGIGLTGDGQPQHF,TGTGCCAGCGGAATCGGACTGACAGGGGACGGGCAGCCCCAGCATTTT
-,TRBJ2-1,-,TRBV10-3,CAIEEGGFSNEQFF,TGTGCCATCGAGGAGGGGGGGTTCTCCAATGAGCAGTTCTTC
-,TRBJ2-6,-,TRBV10-3,CAISPGAGANVLTF,TGTGCCATCAGTCCAGGGGCTGGGGCCAACGTCCTGACTTTC
-,TRBJ2-4,-,TRBV5-6,CASSLGPNQYF,TGTGCCAGCAGCTTAGGCCCCAATCAGTACTTC
-,TRBJ1-2,few,TRBV19,CASSINGNYGYTF,TGTGCCAGTAGTATTAACGGGAACTATGGCTACACCTTC
-,TRBJ2-7,many,TRBV6-1,CASSGYSGVLRNEQYF,TGTGCCAGCAGTGGTTACTCAGGGGTTCTACGGAACGAGCAGTACTTC
TRBD1,TRBJ1-1,many,TRBV30,CAWSSQGAISEAFF,TGTGCCTGGAGTTCACAGGGGGCTATCTCTGAAGCTTTCTTT
-,TRBJ2-7,once,TRBV6-5,CASSYTGGDYEQYF,TGTGCCAGCAGTTATACCGGGGGTGACTACGAGCAGTACTTC
-,TRBJ2-7,-,TRBV4-2,CASSQGLRDGAYEQYF,TGTGCCAGCAGCCAAGGGTTGCGGGATGGGGCCTACGAGCAGTACTTC
-,TRBJ1-1,few,TRBV5-1,CASADTNTEAFF,TGCGCCAGTGCCGACACGAACACTGAAGCTTTCTTT
-,TRBJ2-7,-,TRBV5-1,CASSPQDTRGEQYF,TGTGCCAGCAGCCCCCAGGACACCCGAGGGGAGCAGTACTTC
TRBD2,TRBJ2-3,many,TRBV12-3/TRBV12-4,CASSLKLAGEHTQYF,TGTGCCAGCAGTTTAAAACTAGCGGGAGAACATACGCAGTATTTT
TRBD1,TRBJ1-2,-,TRBV24-1,CATSDSTGLGYTF,TGTGCCACCAGTGACTCGACAGGGCTTGGCTACACCTTC
TRBD1,TRBJ2-3,-,TRBV29-1,CSVEQRTGRSDTQYF,TGCAGCGTTGAACAGAGGACAGGGCGTTCAGATACGCAGTATTTT
-,TRBJ2-3,-,TRBV29-1,CSGAASTDTQYF,TGCAGCGGGGCGGCGAGCACAGATACGCAGTATTTT
TRBD2,TRBJ2-7,-,TRBV27,CASSPAAGTTTYEQYF,TGTGCCAGCAGCCCTGCGGCCGGGACTACTACCTACGAGCAGTACTTC
-,TRBJ1-2,many,TRBV28,CASSFEVRGYTF,TGTGCCAGCAGTTTCGAGGTCCGCGGCTACACCTTC
TRBD2,TRBJ2-3,few,TRBV30,CAWSGTSGRTDTQYF,TGTGCCTGGAGTGGGACTAGCGGGAGGACAGATACGCAGTATTTT